In its sample, the clone carrying this T cell receptor beta chain was seen many times. This sample is drawn from a study of T cells in Graves' hyperthyroidism and ophthalmopathy. The TCR beta CDR3 regions underwent amplification using RNA transcripts as the source. The TCR CDR3 first-round RT-PCR relied on the HTBI primer set. In TCRdb, the multiplex PCR reads were re-called with MiXCR into one record per CDR3 protein. The profile shows roughly 400,000 distinct CDR3 sequences, around 15% of them singletons. Germline V CDR1 and CDR2: MDHEN, SYDVKM. Trimming removed 4 bases from V and 3 bases from J; junction bases left unmatched: 2. The CDR3 spans 13 residues.

This sequence joins TRBV28 and TRBJ2-5; 7 bases are a match to TRBD2. This sequence originates from a man aged 50-59 years with Graves' ophthalmopathy. Material for sequencing was blood. The CDR3 reads CASSSLAEETQYF. The CDR3, as DNA: TGTGCCAGCAGTTCTCTAGCGGAAGAGACCCAGTACTTC.